This entry is about one T cell receptor (beta chain). This CDR3 is 16 amino acids long. Germline CDR1 is SGDLS and CDR2 is YYNGEE. V was shortened by 0 bases and J by 5 bases, with 16 bases between the two germline ends. This entry is derived from a study of CD8 T cells in Susac syndrome. With random hexamers, reverse transcription was performed on about 0.5 to 1 ug of RNA. TCRdb fed the immunoSEQ multiplex PCR reads into MiXCR, producing one record per CDR3 protein. This table has approximately 150,000 distinct CDR3 sequences, roughly 80% appearing once. The sample comprised CD8+ T cells from PBMCs. J is TRBJ2-3 and V is TRBV9; possible D gene TRBD2, 6 bases. The clonotype originates from a human donor with multiple sclerosis. The CDR3 DNA reads TGTGCCAGCAGCGTAGAAGGGAGACTAGTCTTAGATACGCAGTATTTT. Encoded protein: CASSVEGRLVLDTQYF.